The sequence of this TCR beta chain was determined in a study of blood T cell repertoires in COVID-19. Per the original data handling: For nucleated cells, counts were estimated from reference gene primer amplification. The assay was immunoSEQ multiplex PCR, and TCRdb's table has in-frame clones only and misses some. D and trimming were read from the DNA, whereas the V and J calls and clone size are those reported in that table. In the table there are under 400,000 clones, 70% to 90% of which are singletons. Germline-derived CDR1 and CDR2 are SGHTA and FQGNSA. J lost 0 bases, V lost 4 bases, and 6 bases had no gene match. CDR3 size: 16 residues.

The sample comprised PBMCs or T cells enriched from blood (not recorded which). The V call is TRBV7-2, the J call TRBJ2-3; 8 nucleotides agree with TRBD2. The receptor was isolated from a man in his forties in a cohort exposed to, infected with or recovered from COVID-19 (not recorded which). The CDR3 reads CASSSRTSPSTDTQYF. The CDR3 DNA reads as TGTGCCAGCAGCTCCAGGACTAGCCCTAGCACAGATACGCAGTATTTT.